The 5 T cell receptor beta chains given below trace back to one sample, sequenced in a study of blood T cell repertoires in COVID-19. Here immunoSEQ multiplex PCR was the method, and the copy in TCRdb shows in-frame clones only, minus some. The table shows 130,000 to 150,000 clones, with approximately 87% occurring only once. The sequenced material came from peripheral blood. The receptors come from a woman between 50 and 59 years old with active or convalescent COVID-19.

This clone was picked up one time. The genes are TRBV4-1 and TRBJ2-1; D uncertain. The CDR3 spans 15 residues. Germline V gene data show CDR1 as MGHRA and CDR2 as YSYEKL. V gave up 0 bases and J gave up 5 bases, with 11 bases separating them. CDR3 region: CASSQDPSRNNEQFF. CDR3 DNA: TGCGCCAGCAGCCAAGATCCATCGCGTAACAATGAGCAGTTCTTC.

The rearrangement links TRBV11-2 to TRBJ2-7; tentatively, D is TRBD1 (5 bases). This CDR3 contains 16 residues. Germline CDR1 and CDR2: SGHAT and FQNNGV. V shed 5 bases and J shed 0 bases, with 17 bases lying between them. CDR3 protein: CASSPLARVSSYEQYF. Here the CDR3 DNA reads TGTGCCAGCAGCCCCCTCGCCAGGGTAAGCTCCTACGAGCAGTACTTC.

The chain links TRBV7-8 to TRBJ1-1; 7 positions match TRBD1. CDR3 size: 14 residues. Germline trimming cut 4 bases from V and 6 bases from J; bases unmatched to any gene: 8. From germline, CDR1 is SGHVS and CDR2 FQNEAQ. CDR3 nucleotides: TGTGCCAGCAGCTCCCCAGGGGGTAGCTCTGAAGCTTTCTTT. Amino acid sequence: CASSSPGGSSEAFF.

The chain recombines TRBV7-3 with TRBJ1-1; D unresolved. The length of the CDR3 is 13 residues. Trimming took 5 bases from V and 4 from J, leaving 11 bases between them. The V gene's germline CDR1 is SGHTA and CDR2 FQGTGA. The CDR3 bases are TGTGCCAGCAGCCGTTTAGGAGGCACTGAAGCTTTCTTT. It yields the protein CASSRLGGTEAFF.

This clone was detected once. The chain carries TRBV5-4 and TRBJ2-7; 7 bases align to TRBD2. The CDR3 sequence is 15 residues long. Trimming at V came to 1 base and at J to 5 bases, leaving 9 bases not matched to a gene. Germline CDR1 reads SGHNT; CDR2 reads YYREEE (reference sequence). The chain's CDR3 is CASSLSIGLVNEQYF. The CDR3 DNA is TGTGCCAGCAGCTTGAGTATCGGACTAGTCAACGAGCAGTACTTC. Drawing the rest from reference TRBV5-4 and TRBJ2-7, the complete variable domain is ETGVTQSPTHLIKTRGQQVTLRCSSQSGHNTVSWYQQALGQGPQFIFQYYREEENGRGNFPPRFSGLQFPNYSSELNVNALELDDSALYLCASSLSIGLVNEQYFGPGTRLTVT.